A selection of T cell receptor beta chains follows, all from one sample in a study of beta chain features in type 1 diabetes. Only in-frame clones appear in the TCRdb table, and some are missing; sequencing was by immunoSEQ multiplex PCR. Of around 130,000 clones in the sample, roughly 10% were seen once. Sequencing used central memory CD4+ T cells from blood. The source of these receptors is a man aged 25-45 years with type 1 diabetes. CDR3s include the opening cysteine and the closing phenylalanine or tryptophan. A D gene is named only where the DNA matches it firmly. Some rows have no size entry. The others give once, few or many, or a class for an expanded clone.

V	size	J	D	DNA	CDR3
TRBV29-1	few	TRBJ2-3	-	TGCAGCTGCTACCAGGGATTTCCAGATACGCAGTATTTT	CSCYQGFPDTQYF
TRBV28	-	TRBJ2-7	TRBD2	TGTGCCAGCAGTCCCGGGGGGGGACAACCCTACGAGCAGTACTTC	CASSPGGGQPYEQYF
TRBV4-2	few	TRBJ1-5	-	TGTGCCAGCAGCCTTCACAGGGATCAGCCCCAGCATTTT	CASSLHRDQPQHF
TRBV6-4	few	TRBJ1-2	-	TGTGCCAGCAGTCAGTCAGCCGGGAATGGAGGCTACACCTTC	CASSQSAGNGGYTF
TRBV5-1	few	TRBJ2-5	TRBD2	TGCGCCAGCAGCACGGGGGCTAGCGGGGGCCAAGAGACCCAGTACTTC	CASSTGASGGQETQYF
TRBV6-1	few	TRBJ2-1	-	TGTGCCAGCAGCGTTGATAAAGGCGGCGGACTGTTCTTC	CASSVDKGGGLFF
TRBV7-2	-	TRBJ2-2	-	TGTGCCAGCAGCCCTCAGGCGGGCAGGGGGGTTGCCGGGGAGCTGTTTTTT	CASSPQAGRGVAGELFF
TRBV7-7	-	TRBJ2-5	TRBD2	TGTGCTAGCAGCCCCACGGGGGGAGGAGAGACCCAGTACTTC	CASSPTGGGETQYF
TRBV28	-	TRBJ1-2	-	TGTGCCAGCAGCGTAGACAGAACCTCCTATGGCTACACCTTC	CASSVDRTSYGYTF
TRBV7-9	-	TRBJ1-4	-	TGTGCCCACGGACGGGGGGAGAATGAAAAACTGTTTTTT	CAHGRGENEKLFF
TRBV15	many	TRBJ1-1	-	TGTGCCACCAGCAGAGTAAGTCCCCAGGTGAACACTGAAGCTTTCTTT	CATSRVSPQVNTEAFF
TRBV4-1	few	TRBJ2-1	TRBD2	TGCGCCAGCAGCCAGGATAAGGGAGGGCTACGTGCGCAGTTCTTC	CASSQDKGGLRAQFF
TRBV18	few	TRBJ2-1	-	TGTGCCAGCACGCCAACACCCCCGGGGGGCCCTATGGATGAGCAGTTCTTC	CASTPTPPGGPMDEQFF
TRBV18	few	TRBJ2-5	-	TGTGCCAGCTCACCACCGGTGCGGGAGACCCAGTACTTC	CASSPPVRETQYF
TRBV7-2	few	TRBJ1-2	-	TGTGCCAGCACCCTTGGGGGGAAATTCGGCTACACCTTC	CASTLGGKFGYTF
TRBV2	few	TRBJ1-2	TRBD1	TGTGCCAGCAGTGACCAAGGACAGGGCTATGGCTACACCTTC	CASSDQGQGYGYTF
TRBV21-1	few	TRBJ2-3	-	TGTGCCAGCAGGGTCAGGGGGCGAAGGGAGTGCACAGATACGCAGTATTTT	CASRVRGRRECTDTQYF
TRBV5-4	few	TRBJ2-5	TRBD2	TGTGCCAGCAGCTTGGAATTAGCGGGTACCGCGGCCCAGTACTTC	CASSLELAGTAAQYF
TRBV2	-	TRBJ2-1	-	TGTGCCAGCAGTGAATACTATGAGCAGTTCTTC	CASSEYYEQFF
TRBV5-6	-	TRBJ1-5	-	TGTGCCAGCAGCCACAAACAGGGTAATCAGCCCCAGCATTTT	CASSHKQGNQPQHF
TRBV7-2	-	TRBJ1-2	-	TGTGCCAGCAGCTCACCCGGGACACGGAGCTCCACCTTC	CASSSPGTRSSTF
TRBV7-2	many	TRBJ2-7	-	TGTGCCAGCAGCTTAATCCCGGTCTTCTCGGACGAGCAGTACTTC	CASSLIPVFSDEQYF
TRBV11-2	-	TRBJ2-3	-	TGTGCCAGCAGCCAACGGCAGGGGAGGGCAGATACGCAGTATTTT	CASSQRQGRADTQYF
TRBV5-1	-	TRBJ1-3	TRBD1	TGCGCCAGCAGCAACTCAACAGGGGGAGGAAACACCATATATTTT	CASSNSTGGGNTIYF
TRBV27	few	TRBJ2-2	-	TGTGCCAGCAGTCCTTCTTCAGGGGCAGGCGGGGAGCTGTTTTTT	CASSPSSGAGGELFF
TRBV5-6	-	TRBJ2-5	-	TGTGCCAGCAGCTTGATAGCGGTGCGATCGGAGACCCAGTACTTC	CASSLIAVRSETQYF
TRBV6-1	few	TRBJ1-5	TRBD1	TGTGCCACCCTGCGGCAGGGGGATCAGCCCCAGCATTTT	CATLRQGDQPQHF
TRBV5-1	-	TRBJ2-3	-	TGCGCCAGCAGCAGGGGGTCCTACACAGATACGCAGTATTTT	CASSRGSYTDTQYF
TRBV4-3	-	TRBJ2-3	TRBD2	TGCGCCAGCAGCCCAGACCCTACTAGCGGGGGGGCCGGTACGCAGTATTTT	CASSPDPTSGGAGTQYF